This passage covers 13 T cell receptor beta chains from one sample sequenced in a study of blood T cell repertoires in COVID-19. The method was immunoSEQ multiplex PCR; TCRdb's version includes in-frame clones alone and lacks a portion of them. The table lists roughly 280,000 clones, roughly 90% of them singletons. Sample: peripheral blood. The receptors were sampled from a man aged 50 to 59 with acute or convalescent COVID-19.

About this clone: Other nucleotide sequences in the sample specify the same CDR3. The V gene is TRBV12-3 or TRBV12-4, the J gene TRBJ2-3; maybe TRBD2 (5 bases). This CDR3 has 13 residues. Trimming took 3 bases from V and 2 from J, leaving 6 bases between them. CDR3 in amino acids: CASSLDSTDTQYF. For the CDR3, the DNA is TGTGCCAGCAGTTTGGACTCCACAGATACGCAGTATTTT.

The chain has TRBV19 and TRBJ2-5; maybe TRBD2 (7 bases). The CDR3 totals 15 residues. Germline V gene sequence: CDR1 LNHDA, CDR2 SQIVND (reference sequence). With 8 bases removed from V and 5 bases from J, the gap between germline ends came to 21 bases. CDR3 nucleotide sequence: TGTGCCAGTTCGGGGGGCCCCCTGGGGGTGGAGACCCAGTACTTC. It encodes CASSGGPLGVETQYF. Based on the CDR3 plus reference TRBV19 and TRBJ2-5, the full variable domain is DGGITQSPKYLFRKEGQNVTLSCEQNLNHDAMYWYRQDPGQGLRLIYYSQIVNDFQKGDIAEGYSVSREKKESFPLTVTSAQKNPTAFYLCASSGGPLGVETQYFGPGTRLLVL.

This chain connects TRBV30 to TRBJ1-2, with 7 bases that match TRBD1. The CDR3 extends over 13 amino acids. The V segment lost 2 bases and the J segment 4 bases; nucleotides outside the gene matches: 4. Germline values: CDR1 GTSNPN, CDR2 SVGIG (reference sequence). CDR3 region: CAWSWDRGYGYTF. The DNA of the CDR3 is TGTGCCTGGAGTTGGGACAGAGGCTATGGCTACACCTTC.

V is TRBV3-1 (or the pseudogene TRBV3-2) and J is TRBJ2-5, with a possible D match to TRBD1 (6 bases). The CDR3 loop spans 15 amino acids. Germline V gene lookup returns CDR1 LGHDT and CDR2 YNNKEL (reference sequence). V lost 1 base and J lost 5, with 14 bases in between. DNA of the CDR3: TGTGCCAGCAGCCAAGCGACAGGCCCGAGGGAGACCCAGTACTTC. This translates into CASSQATGPRETQYF.

This chain uses TRBV30 with TRBJ2-5; D gene unclear. CDR3 length: 13 residues. Per germline, CDR1 GTSNPN and CDR2 SVGIG (reference sequence). The germline V and J ends were trimmed by 0 bases and 5 bases, with 10 bases remaining between them. CDR3 sequence (DNA): TGTGCCTGGAGTGTTGGAGCATGGGAGACCCAGTACTTC. It is translated as CAWSVGAWETQYF.

This clone was seen just once. V gene TRBV6-2 or TRBV6-3 combines with J gene TRBJ2-3, with a tentative D call TRBD2 (5 bases). Between the trimmed V and J ends, which lost 4 bases and 8 bases, there was a span of 13 bases. From germline, CDR1 is MNHEY and CDR2 SVGEGT. This CDR3 is built from 13 residues. CDR3 sequence (DNA): TGTGCCAGCAGTTGGCCCCCCGAGGGTACGCAGTATTTT. It specifies CASSWPPEGTQYF.

V is TRBV12-3 or TRBV12-4 and J is TRBJ1-1; no clear D. The CDR3 covers 13 residues. V was clipped by 1 base and J by 6 bases, with 9 bases between them. CDR3 in amino acids: CASSLGVSPEAFF. CDR3 DNA sequence: TGTGCCAGCAGTTTAGGTGTGAGTCCTGAAGCTTTCTTT.

The V gene is TRBV20-1, the J gene TRBJ2-1, with unresolved D. Germline CDR1 is DFQATT and CDR2 is SNEGSKA (reference sequence). Trimming stripped 3 bases from V and 0 bases from J, with 9 bases between. The CDR3 contains 14 residues. The CDR3 region has the DNA TGCAGTGCTAGTGGCTGGAGCTCCTACAATGAGCAGTTCTTC. Protein product: CSASGWSSYNEQFF.

V is TRBV18 and J is TRBJ1-6, with D hard to call. This CDR3 has 15 residues. CDR1 and CDR2 from the germline V gene are KGHSH and LQKENI. V lost 3 bases and J lost 8, with 14 bases in between. CDR3 bases: TGTGCCAGCTCACCGTCCATTGATGGGCATTCACCCCTCCACTTT. Translated, it gives CASSPSIDGHSPLHF. Full variable domain (missing parts from reference TRBV18 and TRBJ1-6): NAGVMQNPRHLVRRRGQEARLRCSPMKGHSHVYWYRQLPEEGLKFMVYLQKENIIDESGMPKERFSAEFPKEGPSILRIQQVVRGDSAAYFCASSPSIDGHSPLHFGNGTRLTVT.

This rearrangement joins TRBV12-5 to TRBJ2-1, with TRBD2 identical over 10 bases. V was pared by 3 bases and J by 4 bases, with 3 bases of the junction left unmatched. Germline CDR1 reads LGHNT; CDR2 reads FRNRAP. The CDR3 is 15 amino acids. The CDR3 loop is CASGFGTSAYNEQFF. The CDR3 bases are TGTGCTAGTGGTTTTGGGACTAGCGCGTACAATGAGCAGTTCTTC.

This clone appeared a single time. The chain links TRBV9 to TRBJ2-2; a possible D gene is TRBD1 (6 bases). From germline, CDR1 is SGDLS and CDR2 YYNGEE. Trimming stripped 3 bases from V and 1 base from J, with 16 bases between. The CDR3 has 17 amino acids. In DNA form, the CDR3 reads TGTGCCAGCAGCGCTACAGGGCAACTCTTGAACACCGGGGAGCTGTTTTTT. Protein product: CASSATGQLLNTGELFF.

The chain uses TRBV13 and TRBJ1-1, with 8 bases lining up with TRBD1. The germline V gene encodes CDR1 PRHDT and CDR2 FYEKMQ (reference sequence). The CDR3 covers 12 residues. V was pared by 5 bases and J by 7 bases, with 3 bases of the junction left unmatched. DNA for the CDR3: TGTGCCAGCAGCCAGGACAGGGTTGAAGCTTTCTTT. Residues: CASSQDRVEAFF. Full variable domain (outside the CDR3, taken from reference TRBV13 and TRBJ1-1): AAGVIQSPRHLIKEKRETATLKCYPIPRHDTVYWYQQGPGQDPQFLISFYEKMQSDKGSIPDRFSAQQFSDYHSELNMSSLELGDSALYFCASSQDRVEAFFGQGTRLTVV.

The table lists this clone with a count of one. This same CDR3 is encoded by further DNA sequences in the sample. V usage is TRBV20-1 and J usage is TRBJ2-2; D not certain. The germline CDR1 and CDR2 sequences are DFQATT and SNEGSKA (reference sequence). The CDR3 is made up of 12 amino acids. Trimming removed 3 bases from V and 8 bases from J, with 10 bases in between. CDR3 nucleotide sequence: TGCAGTGCTAGTAACTCTCCTGGGGAGCTGTTTTTT. Amino acid sequence: CSASNSPGELFF.